Following are 5 T cell receptor beta chains from one sample sequenced in a study of blood T cell repertoires in COVID-19. Assay: immunoSEQ multiplex PCR; the TCRdb copy retains only in-frame clones and omits some. The sample carries 70,000 to 95,000 clones, roughly nine tenths recorded once. The material sequenced was peripheral blood. These receptors came from a human donor with active COVID-19. The donor label of this sample is uncertain.

This chain links TRBV2 with TRBJ1-1; D perhaps matches TRBD1 (5 bases). Germline loops: CDR1 SNHLY, CDR2 FYNNEI. This CDR3 is 15 amino acids long. The V end lost 3 bases, the J end lost 1 base, and 12 bases lay between the germline ends. Here the CDR3 DNA reads TGTGCCAGCAGTGAGGGGGGAGCCTCGAACACTGAAGCTTTCTTT. Amino acid sequence: CASSEGGASNTEAFF.

A single count supports this clone. The CDR3 sequence: CASSERQGSSYNEQFF. As DNA, the CDR3 is TGCGCCAGCAGTGAAAGGCAGGGGAGCTCCTACAATGAGCAGTTCTTC. This chain joins TRBV10-1 and TRBJ2-1, with a possible D match to TRBD1 (6 bases). The V and J ends lost 3 bases and 0 bases respectively, with 12 bases between them. This CDR3 has 16 amino acids. Looked up from germline, CDR1 is WNHNN and CDR2 is SYGVQD (reference sequence).

The rearrangement uses TRBV5-4 and TRBJ2-2; D may be TRBD2 (5 bases). CDR3 length: 15 amino acids. Deletions cut 3 bases from V and 0 bases from J, with 9 bases between. Germline lookup yields CDR1 SGHNT and CDR2 YYREEE (reference sequence). The CDR3 coding sequence is TGTGCCAGCAGCTCCCCCGGGACGAACACCGGGGAGCTGTTTTTT. Protein sequence: CASSSPGTNTGELFF.

This rearrangement joins TRBV6-2 or TRBV6-3 to TRBJ2-5, with D maybe TRBD2 (5 bases). Germline CDR1 MNHEY, CDR2 SVGEGT. The CDR3 is made up of 14 amino acids. The V gene lost 5 bases and the J gene lost 5 bases, with 15 bases spanning the gap. Here the CDR3 DNA reads TGTGCCAGCAGTGAGACCTCGGAGGTGGAGACCCAGTACTTC. Translation gives CASSETSEVETQYF.

The rearrangement joins TRBV7-2 to TRBJ2-5; TRBD2 matches at 8 bases. This CDR3 has 14 amino acids. V lost 1 base and J lost 5; bases outside the gene matches: 3. Germline V lookup: CDR1 SGHTA, CDR2 FQGNSA. The CDR3 nucleotides are TGTGCCAGCAGCTTAGGACTAGCGTACGAGACCCAGTACTTC. This translates into CASSLGLAYETQYF.